Shown below are 14 T cell receptor beta chains from a single sample sequenced in a study of control samples from healthy donors and cancer patients. TCRdb keeps only in-frame clones here, not all; method: immunoSEQ multiplex PCR. The sample lists more than 110,000 clones, about nine tenths occurring once. Sequencing was carried out using blood. These receptors originate from a young woman in good health.

The chain is built from TRBV30 and TRBJ1-5, with 8 positions matching TRBD1. The germline CDR1 and CDR2 sequences are GTSNPN and SVGIG (reference sequence). The CDR3 is made up of 13 amino acids. Losses at the gene ends were 4 bases for V and 4 bases for J; bases not matched to a gene: 3. The CDR3 DNA follows: TGTGCCTGGACTGGACAGGGTAATCAGCCCCAGCATTTT. Amino acid sequence: CAWTGQGNQPQHF.

This clone was seen a single time. V and J are TRBV18 and TRBJ2-1; D not resolved. Germline CDR1 KGHSH, CDR2 LQKENI. V lost 3 bases and J 6 bases, leaving 9 bases between the germline ends. This CDR3 has 13 residues. CDR3 sequence: CASSPKFGNEQFF. The CDR3 bases are TGTGCCAGCTCACCTAAGTTCGGCAATGAGCAGTTCTTC.

The chain links TRBV5-6 to TRBJ2-1, with D hard to call. The V gene's germline CDR1 is SGHDT and CDR2 YYEEEE. With 5 bases removed from V and 9 bases from J, the gap between germline ends came to 18 bases. The CDR3 has 14 amino acids. CDR3 nucleotide sequence: TGTGCCAGCAGGACCGACACCTCTCCGGGTGAGCAGTTCTTC. Protein sequence: CASRTDTSPGEQFF.

The gene calls are TRBV6-1 and TRBJ2-7; the D gene is possibly TRBD2 (6 bases). Trimming removed 2 bases from V and 3 bases from J, with 17 bases in between. Germline V CDR1 and CDR2: MNHNS, SASEGT. The CDR3 runs to 16 residues. Written as DNA, the CDR3 is TGTGCCAGCAGTGAATTACTGCAGGGAGGAGGCTACGAGCAGTACTTC. Amino acids: CASSELLQGGGYEQYF.

The chain's CDR3 is CACQGQPNSPLHF. CDR3 DNA: TGTGCCTGCCAGGGACAGCCTAATTCACCCCTCCACTTT. The gene calls are TRBV11-2 and TRBJ1-6; 7 bases fit TRBD1. The V segment lost 11 bases and the J segment 6 bases; nucleotides outside the gene matches: 7. The CDR3 loop spans 13 amino acids. Per germline, CDR1 SGHAT and CDR2 FQNNGV.

The V gene is TRBV4-1, the J gene TRBJ2-7; D is undetermined. CDR1 is MGHRA, CDR2 YSYEKL, per germline. The ends were cut back, 3 bases at V and 0 bases at J, with 9 bases in the middle. The CDR3 contains 14 residues. The CDR3 here is CASSHSMSSYEQYF. Written as DNA, the CDR3 is TGCGCCAGCAGCCATTCTATGAGCTCCTACGAGCAGTACTTC.

The chain has TRBV30 and TRBJ1-5; 7 bases fit TRBD1. The CDR3 extends over 13 amino acids. The junction had 5 bases not matched to a gene; V was cut back by 3 bases and J by 6 bases. Germline assignment: CDR1 GTSNPN and CDR2 SVGIG (reference sequence). Here the CDR3 reads CAWSTGVGQPQHF. The CDR3 DNA sequence: TGTGCCTGGAGCACAGGGGTCGGTCAGCCCCAGCATTTT.

This sequence joins TRBV6-6 and TRBJ2-2, with 9 bases matching TRBD2. The CDR3 runs 14 residues. Germline-derived CDR1 and CDR2 are MNHNY and SVGAGI (reference sequence). Unmatched junction bases numbered 6, after V lost 6 bases and J lost 7 bases. The CDR3 protein is CASRRLADLGELFF. The CDR3 DNA sequence: TGTGCCAGCAGACGACTAGCGGACCTCGGGGAGCTGTTTTTT.

The chain couples TRBV4-1 to TRBJ2-7; TRBD2 aligns across 13 bases. This CDR3 is 17 amino acids long. Looked up from germline, CDR1 is MGHRA and CDR2 is YSYEKL. The ends lost 4 bases at V and 2 bases at J; junction bases unmatched: 8. CDR3 region: CASSPRITSGRAYEQYF. The CDR3, as DNA: TGCGCCAGCAGCCCTAGGATAACTAGCGGGAGGGCCTACGAGCAGTACTTC.

The chain employs TRBV28 and TRBJ2-3; TRBD1 aligns across 7 bases. This CDR3 has 15 amino acids. Germline V gives CDR1 MDHEN, CDR2 SYDVKM. Losses at the gene ends were 3 bases for V and 2 bases for J; bases not matched to a gene: 5. DNA for the CDR3: TGTGCCAGCAGTTTGCAGACAGGGACCACAGATACGCAGTATTTT. Translated: CASSLQTGTTDTQYF.

This chain links TRBV12-3 or TRBV12-4 with TRBJ1-3, with unresolved D. There are 12 residues in the CDR3. Trimming pared 1 base from V and 7 bases from J, leaving 5 bases between. The DNA for the CDR3 is TGTGCCAGCAGTTTAGAGGAGAACACCATATATTTT. Amino acids: CASSLEENTIYF.

The J gene is TRBJ2-1, the V gene TRBV5-5, with 8 bases lining up with TRBD2. Germline V gene sequence: CDR1 SGHKS, CDR2 YYEKEE (reference sequence). This CDR3 contains 16 residues. Germline trimming cut 3 bases from V and 9 bases from J; bases unmatched to any gene: 14. The CDR3 sequence: CASSSNQPGLVTEQFF. CDR3 sequence (DNA): TGTGCCAGCAGCTCAAATCAACCGGGACTAGTTACTGAGCAGTTCTTC.

The chain links TRBV7-9 to TRBJ2-5; D remains unclear. The V end was cut by 1 base, the J end by 1 base, with 7 bases between. CDR3 length equals 14 residues. Germline loops: CDR1 SEHNR, CDR2 FQNEAQ (reference sequence). Here the CDR3 DNA reads TGTGCCAGCAGCTTAGGGACGGTCCAAGAGACCCAGTACTTC. It translates to CASSLGTVQETQYF. The complete variable domain, with remaining parts taken from reference TRBV7-9 and TRBJ2-5, reads DTGVSQNPRHKITKRGQNVTFRCDPISEHNRLYWYRQTLGQGPEFLTYFQNEAQLEKSRLLSDRFSAERPKGSFSTLEIQRTEQGDSAMYLCASSLGTVQETQYFGPGTRLLVL.

The rearrangement joins TRBV12-5 to TRBJ1-2; maybe TRBD1 (5 bases). The CDR3 consists of 14 residues. From germline, CDR1 is LGHNT and CDR2 FRNRAP. V was shortened by 3 bases and J by 4 bases, with 12 bases between the two germline ends. The CDR3 loop is CASGLVQGPYGYTF. CDR3 DNA sequence: TGTGCTAGTGGTTTAGTTCAGGGACCCTATGGCTACACCTTC.